This TCR beta chain is from a study of control samples from healthy donors and cancer patients. The CDR3 spans 14 residues. Germline CDR1 and CDR2: KGHSH and LQKENI. V gave up 0 bases and J gave up 6 bases, with 12 bases separating them. Repertoires were generated with immunoSEQ multiplex PCR, while TCRdb's copy carries only in-frame clones and drops some. The repertoire holds 120,000 or so clones, with 70% to 90% as singletons. Sequenced material: PBMCs. The receptor was isolated from a woman in her sixties with lung cancer. The rearrangement uses TRBV18 and TRBJ2-7; perhaps D is TRBD1 or TRBD2 (5 bases each). This CDR3 is CASSPPGVRGEQYF. CDR3 sequence (DNA): TGTGCCAGCTCACCACCGGGCGTGAGGGGCGAGCAGTACTTC.